These 28 T cell receptor beta chains share one sample of origin, sequenced in a study of blood T cell repertoires in COVID-19. Sequenced by immunoSEQ multiplex PCR; TCRdb stores in-frame clones only, minus some. This table has 150,000 to 200,000 clones, roughly 85% appearing once. The specimen sequenced was peripheral blood. These receptors were taken from a man aged 60 to 75 with active or convalescent COVID-19.

This chain joins TRBV4-1 and TRBJ2-2; 11 nucleotides line up with TRBD2. The CDR3 covers 19 residues. The germline CDR1 and CDR2 sequences are MGHRA and YSYEKL. J was trimmed by 0 bases and V by 4 bases; bases with no gene match: 10. This CDR3 reads CASSLIQGLADANTGELFF. The CDR3 coding sequence is TGCGCCAGCAGCCTAATACAGGGACTAGCGGACGCGAACACCGGGGAGCTGTTTTTT.

The chain couples TRBV5-1 to TRBJ1-2, with TRBD1 matching over 8 bases. With V trimmed by 7 bases and J by 5 bases, 10 bases remained unmatched. This CDR3 has 14 residues. Germline lookup yields CDR1 SGHRS and CDR2 YFSETQ. The DNA of the CDR3 is TGCGCCAGCGCCCCCGGGACAGGACTTTATGGCTACACCTTC. This sequence encodes CASAPGTGLYGYTF. Variable domain in full (rest from reference TRBV5-1 and TRBJ1-2): KAGVTQTPRYLIKTRGQQVTLSCSPISGHRSVSWYQQTPGQGLQFLFEYFSETQRNKGNFPGRFSGRQFSNSRSEMNVSTLELGDSALYLCASAPGTGLYGYTFGSGTRLTVV.

This clone has a single count. The chain has TRBV2 and TRBJ1-6, with 7 bases matching TRBD1. V shed 6 bases, J shed 13 bases, and the junction held 6 bases outside the gene matches. Germline CDR1 is SNHLY and CDR2 is FYNNEI. The CDR3 consists of 12 residues. The CDR3 reads CASRYTGVPLHF. Here the CDR3 DNA reads TGTGCCAGCAGGTATACAGGGGTCCCCCTCCACTTT.

In DNA, the CDR3 is TGTGCCAGCAGCCAAGGGCCAGGGGAAAAACTGTTTTTT. It translates to CASSQGPGEKLFF. The rearrangement links TRBV3-1 (or the pseudogene TRBV3-2) to TRBJ1-4, with TRBD1 as a possible D gene (5 bases). CDR3 length: 13 residues. Germline CDR1 and CDR2: LGHDT and YNNKEL (reference sequence). Trimming took off 1 base at V and 8 bases at J, with 8 bases between the two ends.

V is TRBV19 and J is TRBJ1-1; TRBD1 might be the D (5 bases). This CDR3 comprises 13 residues. Trimming shortened V by 5 bases and J by 0 bases, and 7 bases separated the two germline ends. Germline CDR1 LNHDA, CDR2 SQIVND (reference sequence). CDR3 protein: CASSRGMNTEAFF. CDR3 DNA sequence: TGTGCCAGTAGTCGGGGGATGAACACTGAAGCTTTCTTT.

This clone was recorded only once. This chain uses TRBV18 with TRBJ2-1, with D tentatively TRBD1 (6 bases). The CDR3 has 13 residues. V was cut by 2 bases and J by 9 bases, with 11 bases left in between. Germline V gene lookup returns CDR1 KGHSH and CDR2 LQKENI. The CDR3 spells CASSPTGKAEQFF. The CDR3, as DNA: TGTGCCAGCTCACCAACAGGGAAGGCTGAGCAGTTCTTC. Looking up the rest from reference TRBV18 and TRBJ2-1 gives the full variable domain: NAGVMQNPRHLVRRRGQEARLRCSPMKGHSHVYWYRQLPEEGLKFMVYLQKENIIDESGMPKERFSAEFPKEGPSILRIQQVVRGDSAAYFCASSPTGKAEQFFGPGTRLTVL.

The chain joins TRBV6-5 to TRBJ1-2; TRBD1 matches at 9 bases. Germline V gives CDR1 MNHEY, CDR2 SVGAGI. The V gene end was trimmed by 5 bases and the J gene end by 8 bases; junction bases not matched to a gene: 6. The CDR3 extends over 13 amino acids. The CDR3 here is CASSNRDRDGYTF. The CDR3 region has the DNA TGTGCCAGCAGTAACCGGGACAGGGACGGCTACACCTTC.

The rearrangement links TRBV5-4 to TRBJ1-4, with D unclear. Trimming shortened V by 7 bases and J by 4 bases, and 14 bases separated the two germline ends. Germline loops: CDR1 SGHNT, CDR2 YYREEE (reference sequence). The CDR3 is 14 amino acids. This chain's CDR3 is CASSRGRVNEKLFF. The CDR3, as DNA: TGTGCCAGCTCCCGCGGGCGAGTTAATGAAAAACTGTTTTTT.

The chain has TRBV5-1 and TRBJ2-2, with TRBD2 matching over 10 bases. The trim removed 4 bases at V and 5 bases at J, leaving 8 bases unmatched. CDR1 is SGHRS, CDR2 YFSETQ, per germline. The CDR3 is 16 residues long. The CDR3 region has the DNA TGCGCCAGCAGCACACTAGCGGGGCGAGGTACCGGGGAGCTGTTTTTT. Translated, it gives CASSTLAGRGTGELFF.

The V call is TRBV5-5, the J call TRBJ2-5; 15 bases line up with TRBD2. V was clipped by 1 base and J by 3 bases; unmatched bases: 7. This CDR3 spans 18 amino acids. Looked up from germline, CDR1 is SGHKS and CDR2 is YYEKEE (reference sequence). DNA of the CDR3: TGTGCCAGCAGCTTGATGGGACTAGCGGGGGGTAGCAAAGAGACCCAGTACTTC. Translating it yields CASSLMGLAGGSKETQYF.

V gene TRBV2 combines with J gene TRBJ1-2; TRBD1 matches at 7 bases. The CDR3 has 14 residues. V gave up 6 bases and J gave up 2 bases; unmatched junction bases: 6. Looked up from germline, CDR1 is SNHLY and CDR2 is FYNNEI. The CDR3 DNA is TGTGCCAGCAGAGGGGACAGTAAGAACTATGGCTACACCTTC. Its protein is CASRGDSKNYGYTF.

The chain joins TRBV5-1 to TRBJ2-1; 13 nucleotides match TRBD2. The V gene's germline CDR1 is SGHRS and CDR2 YFSETQ. Trimming at V came to 2 bases and at J to 4 bases, leaving 6 bases not matched to a gene. The CDR3 is made up of 17 amino acids. In nucleotides, the CDR3 is TGCGCCAGCAGCTTCGCCGGACTAGCGGGGGTTTACAATGAGCAGTTCTTC. This translates into CASSFAGLAGVYNEQFF.

This clone was recorded only once. This chain links TRBV30 with TRBJ2-2; perhaps TRBD1 as D (5 bases). There are 14 residues in the CDR3. Between the trimmed V and J ends, which lost 2 bases and 1 base, there was a span of 8 bases. Germline assignment: CDR1 GTSNPN and CDR2 SVGIG (reference sequence). The CDR3 here is CAWSKGENTGELFF. The CDR3 DNA reads TGTGCCTGGAGTAAAGGGGAGAACACCGGGGAGCTGTTTTTT.

This clone has only a few counts. The chain links TRBV18 to TRBJ1-6; no clear D. The CDR3 sequence is 16 residues long. V was shortened by 1 base and J by 0 bases, with 7 bases between the two germline ends. Germline V gives CDR1 KGHSH, CDR2 LQKENI. The CDR3 DNA reads as TGTGCCAGCTCACCACAAACCAGCTCCTATAATTCACCCCTCCACTTT. Encoded protein: CASSPQTSSYNSPLHF.

The chain joins TRBV30 to TRBJ2-1; no clear D. CDR3 length: 13 residues. Germline assignment: CDR1 GTSNPN and CDR2 SVGIG (reference sequence). Trimming removed 2 bases from V and 7 bases from J, with 12 bases in between. In DNA form, the CDR3 reads TGTGCCTGGAGTAAACTGTCCCGGAATGAGCAGTTCTTC. It translates to CAWSKLSRNEQFF.

V is TRBV6-6 and J is TRBJ2-3, with D possibly matching TRBD1 (8 bases). CDR3 length: 15 residues. Germline loops: CDR1 MNHNY, CDR2 SVGAGI (reference sequence). Trimming removed 8 bases from V and 3 bases from J, with 18 bases in between. CDR3 loop: CASHRGGGGTDTQYF. For the CDR3, the DNA is TGTGCCAGCCACAGGGGGGGAGGGGGAACAGATACGCAGTATTTT.

This clone was recorded once. This rearrangement joins TRBV19 to TRBJ2-1, with 9 positions matching TRBD1. CDR3 size: 14 residues. The J segment lost 7 bases and the V segment lost 4 bases, leaving 5 bases of the junction unmatched. Per germline, CDR1 LNHDA and CDR2 SQIVND (reference sequence). The CDR3 loop is CASSTGQGRNEQFF. The CDR3 DNA sequence: TGTGCCAGTAGTACTGGACAGGGGAGGAATGAGCAGTTCTTC.

The V gene is TRBV6-5, the J gene TRBJ1-4; TRBD1 matches 9 bases. This CDR3 region has 14 residues. The germline gives CDR1 MNHEY, CDR2 SVGAGI. The V gene end was trimmed by 6 bases and the J gene end by 8 bases; junction bases not matched to a gene: 7. CDR3 residues: CASRPQGAREKLFF. Here the CDR3 DNA reads TGTGCCAGCAGACCACAGGGGGCACGAGAAAAACTGTTTTTT.

This chain links TRBV7-2 with TRBJ2-7; possibly TRBD2 for D (5 bases). The CDR3 loop spans 13 amino acids. Trimming left V 3 bases short and J 4 bases short, with 10 bases between. Germline values: CDR1 SGHTA, CDR2 FQGNSA. DNA for the CDR3: TGTGCCAGCAGCTTGGGCGAGGGTTACGAGCAGTACTTC. Amino acid sequence: CASSLGEGYEQYF.

This clone appeared a few times. The V gene is TRBV6-5, the J gene TRBJ1-2; D perhaps matches TRBD1 (5 bases). The CDR3 is 14 amino acids. CDR1 MNHEY and CDR2 SVGAGI come from the germline V gene. Trimming left V 3 bases short and J 4 bases short, with 12 bases between. The CDR3: CASSYGWGGYGYTF. Written as DNA, the CDR3 is TGTGCCAGCAGTTATGGGTGGGGGGGCTATGGCTACACCTTC.

The chain couples TRBV29-1 to TRBJ1-1; 8 bases line up with TRBD1. Germline CDR1 and CDR2: SQVTM and ANQGSEA. With V trimmed by 5 bases and J by 5 bases, 13 bases remained unmatched. CDR3 length: 15 residues. CDR3 nucleotides: TGCAGCGTTTTGATACAGGGGGGGCGAGGGACTGAAGCTTTCTTT. This gives the protein CSVLIQGGRGTEAFF. Looking up the rest from reference TRBV29-1 and TRBJ1-1 gives the full variable domain: SAVISQKPSRDICQRGTSLTIQCQVDSQVTMMFWYRQQPGQSLTLIATANQGSEATYESGFVIDKFPISRPNLTFSTLTVSNMSPEDSSIYLCSVLIQGGRGTEAFFGQGTRLTVV.

This rearrangement joins TRBV10-3 to TRBJ2-3; 16 positions agree with TRBD2. The CDR3 runs 18 residues. Germline V gives CDR1 ENHRY, CDR2 SYGVKD. After removal of 0 bases from V and 5 bases from J, the junction contained 5 bases not matched to a gene. The CDR3 is CAISESGTSGGAKDTQYF. CDR3 in DNA: TGTGCCATCAGTGAGTCGGGGACTAGCGGGGGGGCCAAAGATACGCAGTATTTT.

This clone was picked up one time. The chain combines TRBV10-3 with TRBJ1-2, with TRBD1 as a possible D gene (5 bases). The CDR3 is 14 residues long. Germline assignment: CDR1 ENHRY and CDR2 SYGVKD. V was clipped by 8 bases and J by 4 bases, with 17 bases between them. The CDR3, as DNA: TGTGCCATCCTCGACCCCGTTCAGGGCTATGGCTACACCTTC. Translation: CAILDPVQGYGYTF.

V gene TRBV12-5 combines with J gene TRBJ1-1; no clear D. V lost 5 bases and J 3 bases, leaving 10 bases between the germline ends. Germline V gene sequence: CDR1 LGHNT, CDR2 FRNRAP. The CDR3 sequence is 13 residues long. The CDR3 loop is CASGATVYTEAFF. The CDR3 DNA is TGTGCTAGTGGTGCCACAGTCTACACTGAAGCTTTCTTT.

This clone was counted a few times. This rearrangement joins TRBV11-2 to TRBJ1-1; D remains ambiguous. Germline values: CDR1 SGHAT, CDR2 FQNNGV. V dropped 3 bases and J dropped 0 bases, with 11 bases sitting between them. The CDR3 is made up of 15 amino acids. CDR3 loop: CASSLEGSMNTEAFF. CDR3 DNA: TGTGCCAGCAGCTTGGAGGGTTCCATGAACACTGAAGCTTTCTTT.

The J gene is TRBJ1-1, the V gene TRBV5-1; 8 bases agree with TRBD1. The V and J ends lost 4 bases and 3 bases, in that order; junction bases with no gene match: 5. The CDR3 runs to 14 residues. Germline lookup yields CDR1 SGHRS and CDR2 YFSETQ. The CDR3 sequence is CASSARTGYTEAFF. Written as DNA, the CDR3 is TGCGCCAGCAGCGCCCGGACAGGGTACACTGAAGCTTTCTTT.

The chain has TRBV15 and TRBJ1-4; D is undetermined. The CDR3 has 15 residues. Trimming shortened V by 3 bases and J by 0 bases, and 8 bases separated the two germline ends. Germline assignment: CDR1 LNHNV and CDR2 YYDKDF (reference sequence). The CDR3 protein is CATSSFSATNEKLFF. CDR3 bases: TGTGCCACCAGCAGCTTCAGTGCAACTAATGAAAAACTGTTTTTT. The full variable domain, rest sourced from reference TRBV15 and TRBJ1-4, is DAMVIQNPRYQVTQFGKPVTLSCSQTLNHNVMYWYQQKSSQAPKLLFHYYDKDFNNEADTPDNFQSRRPNTSFCFLDIRSPGLGDTAMYLCATSSFSATNEKLFFGSGTQLSVL.

Of note for this clone: The same CDR3 is also encoded by other DNA sequences in this sample. This chain uses TRBV6-4 with TRBJ1-1, with a tentative D call TRBD1 (5 bases). This CDR3 contains 13 residues. The V end was cut by 3 bases, the J end by 0 bases, with 5 bases between. CDR1 MRHNA and CDR2 SNTAGT come from the germline V gene. In DNA, the CDR3 is TGTGCCAGCAGTGAACAGGTGAACACTGAAGCTTTCTTT. Amino acid sequence: CASSEQVNTEAFF.